These 19 T cell receptor beta chains share one sample of origin, sequenced in a study of blood T cell repertoires in COVID-19. Method: immunoSEQ multiplex PCR; TCRdb's copy keeps in-frame clones and lacks some. The sample contains 130,000 to 150,000 clones, more than 75% of which appear only once. The specimen was PBMCs or T cells enriched from blood (not recorded which). The source is a woman in her thirties with acute COVID-19.

CDR3 protein: CAWSPWTGAGQPQHF. The CDR3, as DNA: TGTGCCTGGAGTCCCTGGACAGGGGCAGGTCAGCCCCAGCATTTT. This chain uses TRBV30 with TRBJ1-5, with TRBD1 matching 9 bases. CDR3 size: 15 residues. Germline V gene lookup returns CDR1 GTSNPN and CDR2 SVGIG (reference sequence). V dropped 2 bases and J dropped 6; count of bases not matched to a gene: 8.

The chain has TRBV6-1 and TRBJ1-6; 8 bases are shared with TRBD1. The germline CDR1 and CDR2 sequences are MNHNS and SASEGT. Trimming removed 2 bases from V and 9 bases from J; junction bases left unmatched: 9. CDR3 size: 16 residues. Here the CDR3 reads CASSESSGQGRSPLHF. The DNA for the CDR3 is TGTGCCAGCAGTGAAAGTTCAGGACAGGGACGTTCACCCCTCCACTTT.

The chain uses TRBV9 and TRBJ2-3; weak D call: TRBD1 (5 bases). The CDR3 totals 15 residues. V was shortened by 4 bases and J by 6 bases, with 18 bases between the two germline ends. From germline, CDR1 is SGDLS and CDR2 YYNGEE. For the CDR3, the DNA is TGTGCCAGCAGCTCCCTAGGGGCCAACCGGGATACGCAGTATTTT. Translation: CASSSLGANRDTQYF.

J is TRBJ1-1 and V is TRBV7-9; no clear D. This CDR3 is 14 amino acids long. CDR1 SEHNR and CDR2 FQNEAQ come from the germline V gene (reference sequence). The V end lost 3 bases, the J end lost 4 bases, and 12 bases lay between the germline ends. The CDR3 DNA sequence: TGTGCCAGCAGCTTTGATTACCGGAGCACTGAAGCTTTCTTT. Residues: CASSFDYRSTEAFF.

The V call is TRBV5-1, the J call TRBJ2-5; D unclear. The germline V gene has CDR1 SGHRS and CDR2 YFSETQ. There are 16 residues in the CDR3. Between the trimmed V and J ends, which lost 4 bases and 1 base, there was a span of 17 bases. DNA of the CDR3: TGCGCCAGCAGCCCCAAAAGTAGTAATTTCCAAGAGACCCAGTACTTC. Protein product: CASSPKSSNFQETQYF. The full variable domain, its missing parts supplied by reference TRBV5-1 and TRBJ2-5, is KAGVTQTPRYLIKTRGQQVTLSCSPISGHRSVSWYQQTPGQGLQFLFEYFSETQRNKGNFPGRFSGRQFSNSRSEMNVSTLELGDSALYLCASSPKSSNFQETQYFGPGTRLLVL.

V and J are TRBV9 and TRBJ2-1; 7 bases line up with TRBD1. The V gene end was trimmed by 3 bases and the J gene end by 6 bases; junction bases not matched to a gene: 15. Germline V gene data show CDR1 as SGDLS and CDR2 as YYNGEE. CDR3 length: 17 residues. As DNA, the CDR3 is TGTGCCAGCAGCGGCGAAGTTCCGGGACAGCGTTTCAATGAGCAGTTCTTC. It encodes CASSGEVPGQRFNEQFF.

The CDR3 here is CASSPRGWGSADTQYF. The CDR3 DNA sequence: TGTGCCAGCAGTCCCAGGGGATGGGGTTCTGCAGATACGCAGTATTTT. The gene calls are TRBV5-6 and TRBJ2-3; D possibly corresponds to TRBD1 (6 bases). This CDR3 is 16 amino acids long. The V end lost 5 bases, the J end lost 4 bases, and 20 bases lay between the germline ends. Looked up from germline, CDR1 is SGHDT and CDR2 is YYEEEE.

The genes are TRBV7-8 and TRBJ1-3, with D uncertain. Trimming stripped 3 bases from V and 3 bases from J, with 9 bases between. Germline CDR1 is SGHVS and CDR2 is FQNEAQ. This CDR3 is built from 14 residues. Here the CDR3 reads CASSFSASGNTIYF. The CDR3 DNA sequence: TGTGCCAGCAGCTTTTCGGCTAGTGGAAACACCATATATTTT.

This chain connects TRBV28 to TRBJ1-2; D is ambiguous. Per germline, CDR1 MDHEN and CDR2 SYDVKM. The CDR3 extends over 12 amino acids. V lost 11 bases and J lost 5, with 15 bases in between. Written as DNA, the CDR3 is TGTGCCGCTGGGCAGAGTAAATATGGCTACACCTTC. Protein: CAAGQSKYGYTF.

The rearrangement links TRBV5-1 to TRBJ2-7; no clear D gene. CDR1 and CDR2 (germline): SGHRS, YFSETQ. V was cut by 4 bases and J by 0 bases, with 5 bases left in between. There are 12 residues in the CDR3. In DNA form, the CDR3 reads TGCGCCAGCAGCGCGAGCTCCTACGAGCAGTACTTC. Amino acids: CASSASSYEQYF.

This rearrangement joins TRBV29-1 to TRBJ1-1; a possible D gene is TRBD1 (5 bases). Germline lookup yields CDR1 SQVTM and CDR2 ANQGSEA. The CDR3 is made up of 14 amino acids. V was trimmed by 4 bases and J by 1 base, leaving 13 bases between them. The CDR3 bases are TGCAGCGTTGGGGGCCAGCGTCCGAACACTGAAGCTTTCTTT. This gives the protein CSVGGQRPNTEAFF.

V usage is TRBV28 and J usage is TRBJ2-5, with 14 bases that match TRBD2. The CDR3 sequence is 17 residues long. CDR1 and CDR2 (germline): MDHEN, SYDVKM. Trimming cost V 5 bases and J 6 bases; bases outside gene matches: 11. This CDR3 reads CASSIAQTSGRVKTQYF. CDR3 DNA: TGTGCCAGCAGTATTGCCCAGACTAGCGGGAGGGTGAAGACCCAGTACTTC.

The chain recombines TRBV28 with TRBJ1-4, with 7 bases aligning to TRBD1. After removal of 6 bases from V and 8 bases from J, the junction contained 18 bases not matched to a gene. Germline V gene lookup returns CDR1 MDHEN and CDR2 SYDVKM. CDR3 size: 17 residues. The CDR3 nucleotides read TGTGCCAGCAGCCAATATGCACAGGGGATGATAGAAGAAAAACTGTTTTTT. It yields the protein CASSQYAQGMIEEKLFF. The full variable domain, rest sourced from reference TRBV28 and TRBJ1-4, is DVKVTQSSRYLVKRTGEKVFLECVQDMDHENMFWYRQDPGLGLRLIYFSYDVKMKEKGDIPEGYSVSREKKERFSLILESASTNQTSMYLCASSQYAQGMIEEKLFFGSGTQLSVL.

Comments on this clone: Distinct nucleotide sequences in the sample also encode this CDR3. The chain couples TRBV7-9 to TRBJ1-1, with TRBD1 matching over 8 bases. Looked up from germline, CDR1 is SEHNR and CDR2 is FQNEAQ (reference sequence). This CDR3 has 13 amino acids. The junction had 0 bases not matched to a gene; V was cut back by 2 bases and J by 4 bases. This chain's CDR3 is CASSLTGGTEAFF. CDR3 DNA: TGTGCCAGCAGCTTAACAGGGGGCACTGAAGCTTTCTTT. The whole variable domain, filled in from reference TRBV7-9 and TRBJ1-1, reads DTGVSQNPRHKITKRGQNVTFRCDPISEHNRLYWYRQTLGQGPEFLTYFQNEAQLEKSRLLSDRFSAERPKGSFSTLEIQRTEQGDSAMYLCASSLTGGTEAFFGQGTRLTVV.

The gene calls are TRBV28 and TRBJ1-5; 7 nucleotides match TRBD1. Germline V gene lookup returns CDR1 MDHEN and CDR2 SYDVKM. The CDR3 covers 18 residues. The trim removed 8 bases at V and 0 bases at J, leaving 16 bases unmatched. The CDR3 here is CASGTPRDRKNSNQPQHF. DNA of the CDR3: TGTGCCAGCGGCACCCCCCGGGACAGAAAGAATAGCAATCAGCCCCAGCATTTT. Full variable domain (rest looked up from reference TRBV28 and TRBJ1-5): DVKVTQSSRYLVKRTGEKVFLECVQDMDHENMFWYRQDPGLGLRLIYFSYDVKMKEKGDIPEGYSVSREKKERFSLILESASTNQTSMYLCASGTPRDRKNSNQPQHFGDGTRLSIL.

J is TRBJ1-5 and V is TRBV28; D is ambiguous. The CDR3 spans 12 residues. The ends were cut back, 6 bases at V and 4 bases at J, with 7 bases in the middle. Per the germline V gene, CDR1 is MDHEN and CDR2 is SYDVKM. DNA of the CDR3: TGTGCCAGCAGCCTCGCGAATCAGCCCCAGCATTTT. Its translation is CASSLANQPQHF.

V is TRBV4-2 and J is TRBJ2-7; 8 bases are shared with TRBD2. Per germline, CDR1 LGHNA and CDR2 YNFKEQ. After removal of 6 bases from V and 3 bases from J, the junction contained 10 bases not matched to a gene. There are 15 residues in the CDR3. CDR3 amino acids: CASRSEALAVYEQYF. CDR3 DNA sequence: TGTGCCAGCAGGTCCGAAGCACTAGCGGTCTACGAGCAGTACTTC.

This clone has only a few counts. This rearrangement joins TRBV7-9 to TRBJ1-1, with 7 bases fitting TRBD1. Trimming cost V 10 bases and J 8 bases; bases outside gene matches: 13. The CDR3 loop spans 13 amino acids. CDR1 and CDR2 from the germline V gene are SEHNR and FQNEAQ (reference sequence). This chain's CDR3 is CATEPTGPQEAFF. The CDR3 DNA reads as TGTGCCACCGAGCCGACAGGGCCACAAGAAGCTTTCTTT.

This clone was counted a single time. The rearrangement links TRBV28 to TRBJ1-5; 9 bases match TRBD1. Germline V CDR1 and CDR2: MDHEN, SYDVKM. The V gene end was trimmed by 3 bases and the J gene end by 7 bases; junction bases not matched to a gene: 7. The CDR3 is 15 amino acids. In nucleotides, the CDR3 is TGTGCCAGCAGTTTCCCCTCCGGGACAGGGCAGCCCCAGCATTTT. This gives the protein CASSFPSGTGQPQHF.